The 26 T cell receptor beta chains reported below all come from one sample, sequenced in a study of T cell responses to AZD1222 COVID-19 vaccine. Measured with immunoSEQ multiplex PCR; TCRdb has only the in-frame clones, and not every one. This sample has about 170,000 clones; around nine tenths occur once, and the top ten carry about 1.6%. Specimen: peripheral blood, collected on day 0 of AZD1222 vaccination. These receptors were taken from an adult in good health.

The rearrangement uses TRBV19 and TRBJ2-7; 10 bases are a match to TRBD1. The junction had 9 bases not matched to a gene; V was cut back by 3 bases and J by 4 bases. In germline, CDR1 is LNHDA, CDR2 SQIVND (reference sequence). The CDR3 covers 16 residues. CDR3 protein: CASSIISTGGRYEQYF. The DNA of the CDR3 is TGTGCCAGTAGTATCATATCGACAGGGGGCAGGTACGAGCAGTACTTC.

This clone has a single count. The rearrangement links TRBV24-1 to TRBJ2-3; 8 nucleotides agree with TRBD2. CDR1 and CDR2 (germline): KGHDR, SFDVKD. V trimming: 4 bases; J trimming: 1 base; junction bases outside the gene matches: 3. This CDR3 is built from 15 residues. The CDR3 nucleotides read TGTGCCACCAGTGAAACGGGGGGGGGCACAGATACGCAGTATTTT. Residues: CATSETGGGTDTQYF.

This clone was counted between two and nine times. In DNA, the CDR3 is TGCAGTGCGAGTCGGGGTAGCAATCAGCCCCAGCATTTT. Protein product: CSASRGSNQPQHF. The chain links TRBV20-1 to TRBJ1-5; no firm D call. Between the trimmed V and J ends, which lost 6 bases and 0 bases, there was a span of 9 bases. Germline V CDR1 and CDR2: DFQATT, SNEGSKA (reference sequence). This CDR3 comprises 13 residues.

The CDR3 DNA is TGTGCCACCAGTGATCCACAGGGTGAGTATGGCTACACCTTC. This codes for CATSDPQGEYGYTF. The chain couples TRBV24-1 to TRBJ1-2; tentative D call: TRBD1 (6 bases). Germline assignment: CDR1 KGHDR and CDR2 SFDVKD. V was clipped by 3 bases and J by 5 bases, with 12 bases between them. This CDR3 contains 14 residues.

V is TRBV4-1 and J is TRBJ2-7; 10 bases agree with TRBD2. The V gene's germline CDR1 is MGHRA and CDR2 YSYEKL. Trimming took 0 bases from V and 2 from J; bases not matched to a gene: 4. There are 16 residues in the CDR3. The CDR3 is CASSQDKLAGAYEQYF. The CDR3, as DNA: TGCGCCAGCAGCCAAGATAAGCTAGCGGGGGCCTACGAGCAGTACTTC.

The chain carries TRBV30 and TRBJ1-3; D is undetermined. The V gene's germline CDR1 is GTSNPN and CDR2 SVGIG (reference sequence). Trimming cost V 2 bases and J 13 bases, with 15 bases left between them. CDR3 length: 12 amino acids. For the CDR3, the DNA is TGTGCCTGGAGTCCCCAGGACCGCCGAATATATTTT. It translates to CAWSPQDRRIYF.

This chain uses TRBV27 with TRBJ1-4; the D gene is possibly TRBD1 (5 bases). The CDR3 contains 15 residues. V was cut by 3 bases and J by 0 bases, with 8 bases left in between. Germline values: CDR1 MNHEY, CDR2 SMNVEV (reference sequence). CDR3: CASSFGGTTNEKLFF. In DNA form, the CDR3 reads TGTGCCAGCAGTTTTGGGGGAACAACTAATGAAAAACTGTTTTTT. Full variable domain (outside the CDR3, taken from reference TRBV27 and TRBJ1-4): EAQVTQNPRYLITVTGKKLTVTCSQNMNHEYMSWYRQDPGLGLRQIYYSMNVEVTDKGDVPEGYKVSRKEKRNFPLILESPSPNQTSLYFCASSFGGTTNEKLFFGSGTQLSVL.

The gene calls are TRBV4-3 and TRBJ2-2; D is ambiguous. Germline assignment: CDR1 LGHNA and CDR2 YSLEER. V shed 4 bases and J shed 2 bases, with 17 bases lying between them. This CDR3 has 17 residues. The CDR3, as DNA: TGCGCCAGCAGCCCCCCCCCTGGATATCGAAACACCGGGGAGCTGTTTTTT. This gives the protein CASSPPPGYRNTGELFF.

This rearrangement joins TRBV27 to TRBJ1-2, with D possibly TRBD1 on 6 matching bases. This CDR3 contains 14 residues. Trimming removed 5 bases from V and 4 bases from J, with 14 bases in between. Germline CDR1 and CDR2: MNHEY and SMNVEV (reference sequence). The CDR3 spells CASSPGGPSYGYTF. CDR3 sequence (DNA): TGTGCCAGCAGTCCCGGGGGGCCGAGCTATGGCTACACCTTC.

The chain links TRBV4-1 to TRBJ1-4; D is ambiguous. The germline gives CDR1 MGHRA, CDR2 YSYEKL. Trimming stripped 0 bases from V and 4 bases from J, with 9 bases between. The CDR3 runs to 15 residues. In DNA, the CDR3 is TGCGCCAGCAGCCAAGATTTGGAAAATAATGAAAAACTGTTTTTT. Amino acid sequence: CASSQDLENNEKLFF.

The chain employs TRBV15 and TRBJ2-3; no firm D call. V was pared by 0 bases and J by 1 base, with 2 bases between. This CDR3 contains 13 residues. The V gene's germline CDR1 is LNHNV and CDR2 YYDKDF (reference sequence). CDR3 coding DNA: TGTGCCACCAGCAGAGATGGCACAGATACGCAGTATTTT. This gives the protein CATSRDGTDTQYF.

The chain combines TRBV29-1 with TRBJ2-7; TRBD1 aligns across 7 bases. The CDR3 runs 13 residues. Germline loops: CDR1 SQVTM, CDR2 ANQGSEA. V lost 7 bases and J lost 0; bases outside the gene matches: 6. CDR3 DNA sequence: TGCAGCGCCCAACAGGGGAGCTCCTACGAGCAGTACTTC. This encodes CSAQQGSSYEQYF.

The V and J genes are TRBV3-1 (or the pseudogene TRBV3-2) and TRBJ1-6; D is possibly TRBD1 (6 bases). The germline gives CDR1 LGHDT, CDR2 YNNKEL (reference sequence). The CDR3 runs 15 residues. V lost 1 base to trimming and J lost 9 bases, with 13 bases between them. The CDR3 is CASSQARTAGSPLHF. The CDR3 DNA sequence: TGTGCCAGCAGCCAAGCGAGGACAGCGGGTTCACCCCTCCACTTT.

The J gene is TRBJ2-7, the V gene TRBV6-5; 7 bases agree with TRBD1. The CDR3 totals 15 residues. Germline V gives CDR1 MNHEY, CDR2 SVGAGI. V lost 7 bases and J lost 0; bases outside the gene matches: 9. The CDR3 sequence: CASTPDRTNSYEQYF. DNA for the CDR3: TGTGCCAGCACTCCGGACAGGACAAACTCCTACGAGCAGTACTTC.

The V gene is TRBV11-2, the J gene TRBJ2-3; TRBD2 aligns across 9 bases. The CDR3 runs to 16 residues. The J segment lost 5 bases and the V segment lost 5 bases, leaving 11 bases of the junction unmatched. Per germline, CDR1 SGHAT and CDR2 FQNNGV. The CDR3 reads CASSPAGLAGRDTQYF. Written as DNA, the CDR3 is TGTGCCAGCAGCCCCGCCGGGCTAGCGGGGCGAGATACGCAGTATTTT.

This chain uses TRBV2 with TRBJ2-2, with 8 nucleotides matching TRBD1. Trimming cost V 8 bases and J 4 bases; bases outside gene matches: 9. The CDR3 is 15 residues long. Germline V gene data show CDR1 as SNHLY and CDR2 as FYNNEI. The CDR3 bases are TGTGCCAGCGACAGGGGTCAATCGTCCACCGGGGAGCTGTTTTTT. Translation gives CASDRGQSSTGELFF.

The chain couples TRBV6-5 to TRBJ1-1; a possible D gene is TRBD1 (5 bases). CDR3 length: 14 residues. The V and J ends lost 6 bases and 1 base respectively, with 12 bases between them. Germline CDR1 and CDR2: MNHEY and SVGAGI. CDR3 region: CASSFGGRNTEAFF. CDR3 sequence (DNA): TGTGCCAGCAGCTTTGGGGGTAGGAACACTGAAGCTTTCTTT.

This chain joins TRBV27 and TRBJ2-7; 7 nucleotides line up with TRBD2. After removal of 8 bases from V and 2 bases from J, the junction contained 3 bases not matched to a gene. This CDR3 comprises 12 residues. CDR1 and CDR2 (germline): MNHEY, SMNVEV (reference sequence). In DNA, the CDR3 is TGTGCCAGCTGGACTAGGCCCTACGAGCAGTACTTC. Protein sequence: CASWTRPYEQYF.

This chain links TRBV5-1 with TRBJ2-1, with 11 bases lining up with TRBD2. The CDR3 length is 15 residues. CDR1 SGHRS and CDR2 YFSETQ come from the germline V gene. V shed 1 base, J shed 10 bases, and the junction held 7 bases outside the gene matches. The CDR3 DNA is TGCGCCAGCAGCTTGTCTCAGCTAGCGGGAGGCGAGCAGTTCTTC. It codes for CASSLSQLAGGEQFF. Filled out from reference TRBV5-1 and TRBJ2-1, the complete variable domain reads KAGVTQTPRYLIKTRGQQVTLSCSPISGHRSVSWYQQTPGQGLQFLFEYFSETQRNKGNFPGRFSGRQFSNSRSEMNVSTLELGDSALYLCASSLSQLAGGEQFFGPGTRLTVL.

The gene calls are TRBV2 and TRBJ2-7, with D possibly matching TRBD1 (5 bases). Germline V gene data show CDR1 as SNHLY and CDR2 as FYNNEI. The CDR3 sequence is 14 residues long. V dropped 7 bases and J dropped 0 bases, with 13 bases sitting between them. For the CDR3, the DNA is TGTGCCAGCAATGTCAGGGAAACCTCCTACGAGCAGTACTTC. Residues: CASNVRETSYEQYF.

This clone came up a few times. This chain links TRBV12-3 or TRBV12-4 with TRBJ2-2; D unclear. The CDR3 runs 10 residues. Trimming cost V 8 bases and J 9 bases, with 7 bases left between them. This CDR3 reads CASGWRELFF. DNA for the CDR3: TGTGCCAGCGGATGGCGGGAGCTGTTTTTT.

The chain recombines TRBV4-1 with TRBJ1-2; D is ambiguous. The ends were cut back, 2 bases at V and 8 bases at J, with 12 bases in the middle. CDR1 is MGHRA and CDR2 is YSYEKL in the germline V gene. The CDR3 length is 13 residues. CDR3 sequence: CASSQPNLDGYTF. The CDR3 nucleotides are TGCGCCAGCAGCCAACCCAATCTAGACGGCTACACCTTC.

V gene TRBV13 combines with J gene TRBJ1-4; 9 bases map to TRBD1. V dropped 3 bases and J dropped 5; count of bases not matched to a gene: 7. CDR1 and CDR2 from the germline V gene are PRHDT and FYEKMQ (reference sequence). CDR3 length: 16 residues. DNA of the CDR3: TGTGCCAGCAGCTTCTATACAGGGGGCGTAAATGAAAAACTGTTTTTT. It specifies CASSFYTGGVNEKLFF.

This clone was recorded once. This chain uses TRBV5-1 with TRBJ2-5; D is perhaps TRBD2 (6 bases). Per the germline V gene, CDR1 is SGHRS and CDR2 is YFSETQ. The CDR3 is made up of 14 amino acids. Trimming took 4 bases from V and 2 from J, leaving 12 bases between them. The CDR3 DNA is TGCGCCAGCAGCCGCGGGGACTTTCAAGAGACCCAGTACTTC. It encodes CASSRGDFQETQYF.

This sequence joins TRBV10-1 and TRBJ2-3; 11 bases line up with TRBD2. The CDR3 has 16 amino acids. Germline-derived CDR1 and CDR2 are WNHNN and SYGVQD (reference sequence). V lost 4 bases and J lost 6; bases outside the gene matches: 9. The CDR3 sequence: CASSAGLADFRDTQYF. CDR3 nucleotide sequence: TGCGCCAGCAGTGCGGGACTAGCGGACTTCAGGGATACGCAGTATTTT.

The gene calls are TRBV25-1 and TRBJ2-5; D gene ambiguous. V was shortened by 6 bases and J by 2 bases, with 13 bases between the two germline ends. CDR1 is MGHDK, CDR2 SYGVNS, per germline. The CDR3 loop spans 14 amino acids. This CDR3 is CASRGFGSQETQYF. In DNA form, the CDR3 reads TGTGCCAGCAGAGGCTTCGGGTCGCAAGAGACCCAGTACTTC.